This T cell receptor beta chain was profiled in a study of shared clonotypes between healthy human individuals. Study-wide results and caveats: Represented genetic and exposure-history diversity was restricted by having few donors.

The data were produced by immunoSEQ multiplex PCR, yet TCRdb's version contains in-frame clones alone and is incomplete. The repertoire holds some 1 million clones, with around 74% as singletons. CDR1 and CDR2 from the germline V gene are MNHEY and SMNVEV (reference sequence). Trimming stripped 6 bases from V and 9 bases from J, with 12 bases between. This CDR3 is built from 13 residues. Regarding this clone: The antigen remains unidentified.

The receptor's source is a man between 18 and 35 years old in good health. Material: memory CD4+ T cells sorted from blood. The sample's subset: CD45RA-negative fraction. The chain couples TRBV27 to TRBJ1-6; D is unresolved. The CDR3 region has the DNA TGTGCCAGCAGACAATATTGGGGTTCACCCCTCCACTTT. It yields the protein CASRQYWGSPLHF.